Each of the 4 T cell receptor beta chains below was sequenced from the same sample in a study of STAT3 mutations in large granular lymphocyte leukemia. Whole-study findings and limits: Every T-LGLL patient had at least one immunodominant TCRbeta clonotype.

These receptors lack a known antigen. Sequenced by immunoSEQ multiplex PCR; TCRdb stores in-frame clones only, minus some. The sample lists 30,000 to 40,000 clones; around 86% were seen once. What was sequenced was peripheral blood mononuclear cells. The receptors come from a man in his fifties or sixties with T-cell large granular lymphocyte leukemia. Some clones in this sample may be carry-over from other donors' samples.

V is TRBV5-1 and J is TRBJ2-6; 11 nucleotides match TRBD2. The V segment lost 9 bases and the J segment 0 bases; nucleotides outside the gene matches: 8. The CDR3 contains 17 residues. Germline V lookup: CDR1 SGHRS, CDR2 YFSETQ. The CDR3 DNA reads TGCGCCACCAAGGAAACTAGCGGGGGCTCTGGGGCCAACGTCCTGACTTTC. It yields the protein CATKETSGGSGANVLTF.

The chain joins TRBV5-1 to TRBJ2-7, with TRBD2 as a possible D gene (6 bases). Trimming left V 0 bases short and J 2 bases short, with 15 bases between. The V gene's germline CDR1 is SGHRS and CDR2 YFSETQ. This CDR3 region has 16 residues. CDR3 DNA: TGCGCCAGCAGCTTGGAGGGCGGGACTCCTCCCTACGAGCAGTACTTC. This sequence encodes CASSLEGGTPPYEQYF.

The chain uses TRBV7-2 and TRBJ1-5; D is perhaps TRBD1 (6 bases). V lost 2 bases and J 0 bases, leaving 8 bases between the germline ends. The CDR3 loop spans 15 amino acids. CDR1 is SGHTA and CDR2 is FQGNSA in the germline V gene. CDR3 nucleotide sequence: TGTGCCAGCAGCTTACAGGGGCCTAGCAATCAGCCCCAGCATTTT. Encoded protein: CASSLQGPSNQPQHF.

The chain couples TRBV29-1 to TRBJ1-5; D perhaps matches TRBD1 (5 bases). V lost 6 bases, J lost 4 bases, and 10 bases lay in between. This CDR3 comprises 12 residues. Germline V gene lookup returns CDR1 SQVTM and CDR2 ANQGSEA. CDR3 nucleotide sequence: TGCAGCGTGGGACTGGGAAATCAGCCCCAGCATTTT. Translation: CSVGLGNQPQHF.